The clone carrying this T cell receptor (beta chain) was observed at least ten times. Antigen unknown. The authors made TCR beta libraries by quantitative 5'-RACE with molecular barcodes. TCRdb fed the 5' RACE reads into MiXCR, producing one record per CDR3 protein. Found here are around 230,000 distinct CDR3 sequences, around 8% of them singletons; the top ten hold around 4.9%. The source of the sample is a study of CD8 T cells in ankylosing spondylitis. Study-wide points: For ankylosing spondylitis blood, a TCR beta motif of about eight highly homologous variants appeared characteristic. The clones that were linked to disease were reported to be significantly enriched in matched synovial fluid samples from ankylosing spondylitis patients. Disease-associated clonotypes exhibited CD8+ identity and were relatively infrequent in peripheral blood.

This CDR3 spans 15 amino acids. V lost 7 bases and J lost 5; bases outside the gene matches: 12. Germline V gene data show CDR1 as MNHEY and CDR2 as SVGEGT. This TCR was sampled from a female donor with ankylosing spondylitis or in good health (not recorded which). The V and J genes are TRBV6-2 or TRBV6-3 and TRBJ2-5, with TRBD2 matching 8 bases. Source material: blood, either unsorted or a sorted T cell fraction (not recorded which). Written as DNA, the CDR3 is TGTGCCAGCACCCCACAGCGGGAGCGCAGGGAGACCCAGTACTTC. Residues: CASTPQRERRETQYF.